Below are 4 T cell receptor beta chains sequenced from a single sample in a study of blood T cell repertoires in COVID-19. Profiled with immunoSEQ multiplex PCR; TCRdb holds only in-frame clones, not every one. The sample records more than 65,000 clones, roughly 76% being singletons. Sequencing was done on a sample of peripheral blood. These receptors all come from a woman of 80 years or more with active or convalescent COVID-19.

This clone turned up a few times. The V gene is TRBV7-8, the J gene TRBJ1-2; D is ambiguous. CDR3 length: 14 amino acids. Germline assignment: CDR1 SGHVS and CDR2 FQNEAQ. V lost 2 bases, J lost 0 bases, and 7 bases lay in between. CDR3 amino acids: CASSLLSSNYGYTF. The CDR3 DNA reads as TGTGCCAGCAGCTTATTATCCTCTAACTATGGCTACACCTTC.

The V and J genes are TRBV5-6 and TRBJ2-2; 8 nucleotides match TRBD2. Unmatched junction bases numbered 7, after V lost 0 bases and J lost 3 bases. Germline assignment: CDR1 SGHDT and CDR2 YYEEEE. This CDR3 region has 17 residues. CDR3: CASSLARLARYTGELFF. The CDR3, as DNA: TGTGCCAGCAGCTTGGCCAGACTAGCGCGCTACACCGGGGAGCTGTTTTTT.

CDR3 in amino acids: CASSPTSGAYNEQFF. CDR3 nucleotides: TGTGCCAGCAGCCCGACTAGCGGGGCCTACAATGAGCAGTTCTTC. The rearrangement links TRBV11-1 to TRBJ2-1; TRBD2 matches at 11 bases. The CDR3 spans 15 residues. Per the germline V gene, CDR1 is SGHAT and CDR2 is FQDESV (reference sequence). V was clipped by 5 bases and J by 2 bases; unmatched bases: 2.

The chain carries TRBV25-1 and TRBJ2-7; TRBD2 matches at 7 bases. J lost 0 bases, V lost 4 bases, and 6 bases had no gene match. The CDR3 extends over 15 amino acids. CDR1 is MGHDK and CDR2 is SYGVNS in the germline V gene. As DNA, the CDR3 is TGTGCCAGCAGTGGGCGATCTAGCGGCTCCTACGAGCAGTACTTC. This gives the protein CASSGRSSGSYEQYF.